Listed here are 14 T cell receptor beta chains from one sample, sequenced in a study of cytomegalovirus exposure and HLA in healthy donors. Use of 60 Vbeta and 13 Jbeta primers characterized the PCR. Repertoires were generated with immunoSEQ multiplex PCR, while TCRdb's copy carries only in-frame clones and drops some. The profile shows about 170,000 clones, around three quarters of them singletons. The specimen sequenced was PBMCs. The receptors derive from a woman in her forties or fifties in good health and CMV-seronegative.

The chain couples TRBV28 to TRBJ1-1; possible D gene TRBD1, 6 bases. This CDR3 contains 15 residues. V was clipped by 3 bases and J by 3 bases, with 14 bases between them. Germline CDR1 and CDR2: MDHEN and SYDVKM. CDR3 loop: CASSFIGTGYTEAFF. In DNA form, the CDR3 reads TGTGCCAGCAGTTTTATTGGAACAGGGTACACTGAAGCTTTCTTT. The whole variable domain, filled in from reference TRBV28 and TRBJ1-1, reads DVKVTQSSRYLVKRTGEKVFLECVQDMDHENMFWYRQDPGLGLRLIYFSYDVKMKEKGDIPEGYSVSREKKERFSLILESASTNQTSMYLCASSFIGTGYTEAFFGQGTRLTVV.

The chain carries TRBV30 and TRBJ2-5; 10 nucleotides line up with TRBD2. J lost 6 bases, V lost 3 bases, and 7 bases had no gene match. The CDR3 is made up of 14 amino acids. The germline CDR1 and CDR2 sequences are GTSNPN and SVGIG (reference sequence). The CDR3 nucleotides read TGTGCCTGGAGAGTAGCGGGGGGCCGGAAGACCCAGTACTTC. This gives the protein CAWRVAGGRKTQYF.

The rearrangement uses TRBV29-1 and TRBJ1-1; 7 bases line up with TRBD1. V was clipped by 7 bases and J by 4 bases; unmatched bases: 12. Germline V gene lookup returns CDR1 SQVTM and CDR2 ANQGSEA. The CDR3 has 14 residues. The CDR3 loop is CSGDQGGGGTEAFF. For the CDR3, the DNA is TGCAGCGGCGATCAAGGGGGCGGCGGCACTGAAGCTTTCTTT.

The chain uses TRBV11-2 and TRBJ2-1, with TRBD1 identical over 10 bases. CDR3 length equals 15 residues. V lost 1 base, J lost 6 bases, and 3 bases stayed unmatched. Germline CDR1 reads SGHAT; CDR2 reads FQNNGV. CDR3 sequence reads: CASSLGGTGVNEQFF. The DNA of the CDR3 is TGTGCCAGCAGCTTAGGGGGGACAGGGGTCAATGAGCAGTTCTTC.

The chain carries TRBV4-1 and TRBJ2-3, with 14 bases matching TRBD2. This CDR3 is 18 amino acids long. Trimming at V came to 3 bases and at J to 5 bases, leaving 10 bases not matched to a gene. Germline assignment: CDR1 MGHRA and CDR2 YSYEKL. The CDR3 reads CASSQAPGTSGRLDTQYF. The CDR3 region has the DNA TGCGCCAGCAGCCAGGCCCCCGGGACTAGCGGGAGATTAGATACGCAGTATTTT.

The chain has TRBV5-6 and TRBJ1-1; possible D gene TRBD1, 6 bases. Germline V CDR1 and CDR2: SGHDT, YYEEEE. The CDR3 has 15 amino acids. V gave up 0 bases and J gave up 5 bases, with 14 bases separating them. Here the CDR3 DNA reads TGTGCCAGCAGCTTGGTTTCTGGGGGCGGTACTGAAGCTTTCTTT. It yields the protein CASSLVSGGGTEAFF.

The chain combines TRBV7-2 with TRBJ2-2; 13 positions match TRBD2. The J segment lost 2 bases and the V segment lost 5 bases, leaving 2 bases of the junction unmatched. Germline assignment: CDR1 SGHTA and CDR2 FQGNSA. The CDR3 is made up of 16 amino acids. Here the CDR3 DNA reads TGTGCCAGCAGCCGGGGACTAGCGGGAAACACCGGGGAGCTGTTTTTT. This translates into CASSRGLAGNTGELFF.

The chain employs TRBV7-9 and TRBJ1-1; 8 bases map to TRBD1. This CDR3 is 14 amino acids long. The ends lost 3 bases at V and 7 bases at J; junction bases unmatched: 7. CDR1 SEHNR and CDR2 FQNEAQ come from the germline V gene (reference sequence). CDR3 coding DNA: TGTGCCAGCAGCTTTGGGACGACAGGGGTTGAAGCTTTCTTT. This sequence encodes CASSFGTTGVEAFF.

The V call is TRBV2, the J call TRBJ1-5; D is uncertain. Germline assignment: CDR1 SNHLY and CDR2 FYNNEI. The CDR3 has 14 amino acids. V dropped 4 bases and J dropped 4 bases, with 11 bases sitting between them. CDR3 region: CASSVAGTNQPQHF. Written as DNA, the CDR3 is TGTGCCAGCAGTGTCGCAGGTACTAATCAGCCCCAGCATTTT. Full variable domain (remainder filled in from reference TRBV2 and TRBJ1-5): EPEVTQTPSHQVTQMGQEVILRCVPISNHLYFYWYRQILGQKVEFLVSFYNNEISEKSEIFDDQFSVERPDGSNFTLKIRSTKLEDSAMYFCASSVAGTNQPQHFGDGTRLSIL.

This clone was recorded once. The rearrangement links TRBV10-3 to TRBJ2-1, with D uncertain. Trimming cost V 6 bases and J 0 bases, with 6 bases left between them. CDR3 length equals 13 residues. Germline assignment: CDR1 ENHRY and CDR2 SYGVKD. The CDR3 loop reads CAIRADSYNEQFF. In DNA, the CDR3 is TGTGCCATCAGGGCGGACTCCTACAATGAGCAGTTCTTC.

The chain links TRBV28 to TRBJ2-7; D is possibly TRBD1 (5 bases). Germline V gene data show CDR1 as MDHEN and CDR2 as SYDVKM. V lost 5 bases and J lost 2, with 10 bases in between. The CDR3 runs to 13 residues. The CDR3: CASSPTATYEQYF. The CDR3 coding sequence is TGTGCCAGCAGTCCGACAGCTACCTACGAGCAGTACTTC.

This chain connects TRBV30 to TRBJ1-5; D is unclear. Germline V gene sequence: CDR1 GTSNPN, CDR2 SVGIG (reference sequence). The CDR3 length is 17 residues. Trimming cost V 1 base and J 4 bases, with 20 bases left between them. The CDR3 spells CAWSGPGRQVQNQPQHF. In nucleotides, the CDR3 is TGTGCCTGGAGTGGACCGGGGAGGCAGGTCCAAAATCAGCCCCAGCATTTT.

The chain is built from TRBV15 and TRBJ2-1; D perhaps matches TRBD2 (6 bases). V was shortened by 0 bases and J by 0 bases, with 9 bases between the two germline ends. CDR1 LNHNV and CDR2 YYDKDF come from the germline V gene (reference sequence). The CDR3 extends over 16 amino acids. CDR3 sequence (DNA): TGTGCCACCAGCAGAGATGGGGGGAGCTCCTACAATGAGCAGTTCTTC. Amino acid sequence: CATSRDGGSSYNEQFF. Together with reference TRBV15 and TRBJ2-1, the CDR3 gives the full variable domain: DAMVIQNPRYQVTQFGKPVTLSCSQTLNHNVMYWYQQKSSQAPKLLFHYYDKDFNNEADTPDNFQSRRPNTSFCFLDIRSPGLGDTAMYLCATSRDGGSSYNEQFFGPGTRLTVL.

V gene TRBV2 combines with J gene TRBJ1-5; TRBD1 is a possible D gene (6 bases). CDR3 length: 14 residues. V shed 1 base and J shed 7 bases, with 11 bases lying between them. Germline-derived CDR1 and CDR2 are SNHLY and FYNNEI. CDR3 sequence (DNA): TGTGCCAGCAGTGAAGAGGGGGGGTGGCAGCCCCAGCATTTT. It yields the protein CASSEEGGWQPQHF.